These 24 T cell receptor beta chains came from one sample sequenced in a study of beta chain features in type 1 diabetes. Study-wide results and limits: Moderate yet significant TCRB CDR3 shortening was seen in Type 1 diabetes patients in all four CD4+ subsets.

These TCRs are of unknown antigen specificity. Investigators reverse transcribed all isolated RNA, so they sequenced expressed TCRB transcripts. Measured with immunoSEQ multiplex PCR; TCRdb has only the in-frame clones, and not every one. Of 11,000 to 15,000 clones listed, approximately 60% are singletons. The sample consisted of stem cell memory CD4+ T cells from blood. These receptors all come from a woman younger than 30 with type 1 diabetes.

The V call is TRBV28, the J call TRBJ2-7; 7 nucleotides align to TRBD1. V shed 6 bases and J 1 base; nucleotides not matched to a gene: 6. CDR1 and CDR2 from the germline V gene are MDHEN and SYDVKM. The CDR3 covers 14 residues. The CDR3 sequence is CASRPGQDSYEQYF. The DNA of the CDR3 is TGTGCCAGCAGACCCGGACAGGATTCCTACGAGCAGTACTTC.

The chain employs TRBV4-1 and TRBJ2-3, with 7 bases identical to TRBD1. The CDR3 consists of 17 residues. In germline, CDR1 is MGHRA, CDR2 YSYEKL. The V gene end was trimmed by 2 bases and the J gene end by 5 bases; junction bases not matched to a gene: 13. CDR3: CASSQPYRGLGGDTQYF. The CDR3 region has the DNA TGCGCCAGCAGCCAACCTTACAGGGGCTTGGGTGGAGATACGCAGTATTTT.

Written as DNA, the CDR3 is TGTGCCAGCTCACCACCGCTCACCGGGTATATGTACGAGCAGTACTTC. It encodes CASSPPLTGYMYEQYF. This rearrangement joins TRBV18 to TRBJ2-7, with unresolved D. This CDR3 spans 16 amino acids. Germline assignment: CDR1 KGHSH and CDR2 LQKENI. Trimming removed 0 bases from V and 4 bases from J, with 16 bases in between.

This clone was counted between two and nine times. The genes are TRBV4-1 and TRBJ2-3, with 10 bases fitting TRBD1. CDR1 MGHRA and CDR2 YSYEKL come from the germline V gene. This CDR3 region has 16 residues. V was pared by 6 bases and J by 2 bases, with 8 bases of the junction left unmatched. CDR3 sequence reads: CASSLAGTGDTDTQYF. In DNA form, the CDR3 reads TGCGCCAGCAGTCTAGCCGGGACAGGGGACACAGATACGCAGTATTTT.

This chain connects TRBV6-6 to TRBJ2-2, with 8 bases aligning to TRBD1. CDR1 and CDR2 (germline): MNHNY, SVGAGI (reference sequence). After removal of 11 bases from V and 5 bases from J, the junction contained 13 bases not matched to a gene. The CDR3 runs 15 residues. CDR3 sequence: CAGRPGTGGTGELFF. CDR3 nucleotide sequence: TGTGCCGGACGACCCGGGACAGGAGGGACCGGGGAGCTGTTTTTT.

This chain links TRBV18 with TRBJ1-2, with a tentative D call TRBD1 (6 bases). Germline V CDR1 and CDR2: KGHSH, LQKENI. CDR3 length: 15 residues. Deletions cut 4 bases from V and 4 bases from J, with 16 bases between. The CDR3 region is CASSRAQGAGYGYTF. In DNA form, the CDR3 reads TGTGCCAGCTCACGGGCACAGGGCGCGGGCTATGGCTACACCTTC.

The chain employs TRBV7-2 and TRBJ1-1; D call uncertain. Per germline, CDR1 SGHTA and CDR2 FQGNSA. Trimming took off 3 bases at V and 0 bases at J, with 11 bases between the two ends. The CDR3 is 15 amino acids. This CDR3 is CASSFRAPMNTEAFF. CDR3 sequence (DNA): TGTGCCAGCAGCTTTAGAGCCCCTATGAACACTGAAGCTTTCTTT.

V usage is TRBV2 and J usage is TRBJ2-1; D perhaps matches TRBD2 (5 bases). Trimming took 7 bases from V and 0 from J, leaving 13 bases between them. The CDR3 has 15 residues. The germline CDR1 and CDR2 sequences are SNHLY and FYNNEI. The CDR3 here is CASTPAVSSYNEQFF. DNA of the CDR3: TGTGCCAGCACCCCAGCGGTAAGCTCCTACAATGAGCAGTTCTTC.

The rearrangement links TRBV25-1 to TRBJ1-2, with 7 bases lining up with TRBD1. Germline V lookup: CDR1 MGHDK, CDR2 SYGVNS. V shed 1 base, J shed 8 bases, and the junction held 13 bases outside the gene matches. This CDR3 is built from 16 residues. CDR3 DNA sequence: TGTGCCAGCAGTGAATCCCCTGGTCAGGGGGAGGAAGGCTACACCTTC. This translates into CASSESPGQGEEGYTF.

The CDR3 is CASSPARDRQISGNTIYF. The CDR3 DNA follows: TGCGCCAGCAGCCCGGCCCGGGACAGACAAATCTCTGGAAACACCATATATTTT. The genes are TRBV5-1 and TRBJ1-3; TRBD1 matches 7 bases. This CDR3 is 18 amino acids long. Looked up from germline, CDR1 is SGHRS and CDR2 is YFSETQ. Trimming at V came to 4 bases and at J to 0 bases, leaving 13 bases not matched to a gene.

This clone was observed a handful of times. The CDR3 region has the DNA TGTGCCAGCAGTTTAGCGGGGGGGGGAGTCTACGATACGCAGTATTTT. Translation gives CASSLAGGGVYDTQYF. This chain connects TRBV28 to TRBJ2-3; 9 bases are shared with TRBD2. The junction had 9 bases not matched to a gene; V was cut back by 2 bases and J by 6 bases. This CDR3 spans 16 amino acids. Germline values: CDR1 MDHEN, CDR2 SYDVKM.

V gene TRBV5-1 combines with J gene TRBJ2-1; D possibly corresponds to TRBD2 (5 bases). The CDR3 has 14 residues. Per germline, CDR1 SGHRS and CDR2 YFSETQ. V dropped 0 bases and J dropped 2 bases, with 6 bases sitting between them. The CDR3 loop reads CASSLAGAYNEQFF. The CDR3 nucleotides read TGCGCCAGCAGCTTGGCCGGGGCCTACAATGAGCAGTTCTTC.

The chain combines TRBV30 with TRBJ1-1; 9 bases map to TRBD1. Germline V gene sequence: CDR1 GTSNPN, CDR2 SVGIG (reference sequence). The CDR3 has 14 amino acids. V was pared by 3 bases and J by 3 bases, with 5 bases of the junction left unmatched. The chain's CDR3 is CAWSLRDRDTEAFF. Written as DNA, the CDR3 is TGTGCCTGGAGCCTACGGGACAGGGACACTGAAGCTTTCTTT. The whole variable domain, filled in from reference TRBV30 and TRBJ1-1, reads SQTIHQWPATLVQPVGSPLSLECTVEGTSNPNLYWYRQAAGRGLQLLFYSVGIGQISSEVPQNLSASRPQDRQFILSSKKLLLSDSGFYLCAWSLRDRDTEAFFGQGTRLTVV.

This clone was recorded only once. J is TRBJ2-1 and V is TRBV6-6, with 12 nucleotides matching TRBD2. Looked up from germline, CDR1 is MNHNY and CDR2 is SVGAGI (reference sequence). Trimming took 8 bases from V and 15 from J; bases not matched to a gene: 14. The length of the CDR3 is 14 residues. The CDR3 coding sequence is TGTGCCAGCGGGACTAGCGGGTTTACAACTCTGGGGTTCTTC. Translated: CASGTSGFTTLGFF.

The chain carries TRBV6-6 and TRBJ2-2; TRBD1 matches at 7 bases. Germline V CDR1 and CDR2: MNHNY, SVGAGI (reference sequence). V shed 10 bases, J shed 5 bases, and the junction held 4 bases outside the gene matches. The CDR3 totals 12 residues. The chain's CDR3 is CATNRGTGELFF. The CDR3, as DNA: TGTGCCACTAACAGGGGAACCGGGGAGCTGTTTTTT.

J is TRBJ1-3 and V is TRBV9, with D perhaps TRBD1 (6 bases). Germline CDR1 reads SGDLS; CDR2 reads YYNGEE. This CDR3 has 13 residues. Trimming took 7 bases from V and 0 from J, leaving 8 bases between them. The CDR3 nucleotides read TGTGCCAGCGGACAGAACTCTGGAAACACCATATATTTT. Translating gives CASGQNSGNTIYF.

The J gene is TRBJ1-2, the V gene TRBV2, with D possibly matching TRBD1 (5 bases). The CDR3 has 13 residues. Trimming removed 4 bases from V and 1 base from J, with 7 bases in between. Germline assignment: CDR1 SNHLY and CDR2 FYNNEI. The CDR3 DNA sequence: TGTGCCAGCAGTGGACAGATTAACTATGGCTACACCTTC. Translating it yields CASSGQINYGYTF.

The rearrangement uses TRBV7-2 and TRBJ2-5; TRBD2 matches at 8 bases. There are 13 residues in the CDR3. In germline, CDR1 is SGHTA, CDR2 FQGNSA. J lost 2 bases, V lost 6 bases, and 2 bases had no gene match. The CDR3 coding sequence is TGTGCCAGCAGACTAGCGGTACAAGAGACCCAGTACTTC. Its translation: CASRLAVQETQYF.

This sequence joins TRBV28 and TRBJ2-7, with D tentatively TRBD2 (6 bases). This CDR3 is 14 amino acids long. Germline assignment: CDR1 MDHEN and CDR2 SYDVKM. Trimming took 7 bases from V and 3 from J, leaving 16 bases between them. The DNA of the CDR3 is TGTGCCAGCATCTCCCGGCAGGGAGGCTACGAGCAGTACTTC. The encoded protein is CASISRQGGYEQYF.

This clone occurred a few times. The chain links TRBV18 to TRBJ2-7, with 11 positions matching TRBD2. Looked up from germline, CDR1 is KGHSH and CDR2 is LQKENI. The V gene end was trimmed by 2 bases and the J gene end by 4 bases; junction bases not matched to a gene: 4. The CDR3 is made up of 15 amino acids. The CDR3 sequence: CASSPEGLAVYEQYF. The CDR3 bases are TGTGCCAGCTCACCAGAGGGACTAGCGGTTTACGAGCAGTACTTC. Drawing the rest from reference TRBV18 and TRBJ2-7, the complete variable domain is NAGVMQNPRHLVRRRGQEARLRCSPMKGHSHVYWYRQLPEEGLKFMVYLQKENIIDESGMPKERFSAEFPKEGPSILRIQQVVRGDSAAYFCASSPEGLAVYEQYFGPGTRLTVT.

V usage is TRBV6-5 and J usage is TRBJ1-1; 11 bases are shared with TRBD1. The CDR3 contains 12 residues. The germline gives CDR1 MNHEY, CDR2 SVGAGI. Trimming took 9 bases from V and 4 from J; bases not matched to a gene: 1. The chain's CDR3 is CARGQGGTEAFF. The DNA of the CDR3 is TGTGCCAGGGGACAGGGGGGCACTGAAGCTTTCTTT.

The CDR3 nucleotides read TGTGCCATCAGTGAGTCGACGGGGGGAGAGACCCAGTACTTC. It is translated as CAISESTGGETQYF. The V gene is TRBV10-3, the J gene TRBJ2-5; 7 bases fit TRBD2. Germline V gives CDR1 ENHRY, CDR2 SYGVKD. The V gene end was trimmed by 0 bases and the J gene end by 4 bases; junction bases not matched to a gene: 2. The CDR3 sequence is 14 residues long.

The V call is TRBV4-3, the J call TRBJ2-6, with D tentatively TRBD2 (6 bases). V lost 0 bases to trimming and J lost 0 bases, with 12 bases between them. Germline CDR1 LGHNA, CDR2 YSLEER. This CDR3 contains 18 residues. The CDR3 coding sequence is TGCGCCAGCAGCCAAGAGGGCGGGATGAGCTCTGGGGCCAACGTCCTGACTTTC. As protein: CASSQEGGMSSGANVLTF.

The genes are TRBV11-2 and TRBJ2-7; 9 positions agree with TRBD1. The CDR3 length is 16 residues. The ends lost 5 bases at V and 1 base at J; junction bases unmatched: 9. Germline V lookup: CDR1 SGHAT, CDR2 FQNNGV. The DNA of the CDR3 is TGTGCCAGCAGCCCCCCCTACAGGGGGCCTTCCTACGAGCAGTACTTC. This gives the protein CASSPPYRGPSYEQYF.